This T cell receptor beta chain was captured by sequencing in a study of T cells in localized non-small cell lung cancer. As concerns this clone: Its antigen remains unknown.

Study outcomes and limitations: Longer overall survival was linked to higher blood T cell density. Sequence data derive from only one tumor region, so heterogeneity remains possible. A median approximately 53 of the top 100 tumor clones appeared in adjacent lung. Uninvolved adjacent lung showed higher T cell clonality than tumor.

Produced via immunoSEQ multiplex PCR; TCRdb's table is partial and in-frame only. The repertoire holds more than 10,000 clones, with around four fifths as singletons. The TCR sequence derives from a male donor aged 60 or over with stage I squamous cell lung carcinoma. Sequenced material: peripheral blood, taken before any cancer treatment.

The CDR3 protein is CASSPGQAYNEQFF. CDR3 in DNA: TGTGCCAGCAGTCCAGGACAGGCCTACAATGAGCAGTTCTTC. The chain uses TRBV27 and TRBJ2-1; 7 bases align to TRBD1. Germline CDR1 is MNHEY and CDR2 is SMNVEV (reference sequence). CDR3 length: 14 residues. V shed 5 bases, J shed 2 bases, and the junction held 3 bases outside the gene matches.